Following are 26 T cell receptor beta chains from one sample sequenced in a study of blood T cell repertoires in COVID-19 (dated by TCRdb to the early 2020s). Library preparation was by the immunoSEQ multiplex PCR assay. TCRdb holds this immuneACCESS table with in-frame rearrangements only. Some clones are missing; in checked studies, unresolved V genes explain under half, and the rest has no known cause. The sample table holds over 200,000 clones, of which less than 90% were seen once. The ten most abundant clones make up 15% to 20% of the sample. The source material was peripheral blood. The receptors originated from a woman aged 80 or older with active or convalescent COVID-19.

The chain employs TRBV9 and TRBJ1-1; D gene uncertain. Germline V CDR1 and CDR2: SGDLS, YYNGEE. This CDR3 has 14 amino acids. With 0 bases removed from V and 11 bases from J, the gap between germline ends came to 17 bases. The CDR3 spells CASSVDGSRPGAFF. The CDR3 DNA sequence: TGTGCCAGCAGCGTAGACGGGTCAAGGCCGGGGGCTTTCTTT.

The chain has TRBV5-1 and TRBJ1-1; tentative D call: TRBD1 (6 bases). The germline V and J ends were trimmed by 4 bases and 0 bases, with 10 bases remaining between them. In germline, CDR1 is SGHRS, CDR2 YFSETQ. The CDR3 is made up of 14 amino acids. CDR3 sequence reads: CASSPQGLNTEAFF. The CDR3 DNA follows: TGCGCCAGCAGCCCACAGGGATTGAACACTGAAGCTTTCTTT.

This chain links TRBV7-9 with TRBJ1-2; D remains unclear. Trimming pared 3 bases from V and 2 bases from J, leaving 10 bases between. Per germline, CDR1 SEHNR and CDR2 FQNEAQ (reference sequence). The CDR3 contains 14 residues. CDR3: CASSLPGLNYGYTF. The CDR3 bases are TGTGCCAGCAGCTTGCCGGGGTTAAACTATGGCTACACCTTC.

The V gene is TRBV4-2, the J gene TRBJ1-1; the D gene is possibly TRBD1 (5 bases). The germline V gene encodes CDR1 LGHNA and CDR2 YNFKEQ. The CDR3 is 15 residues long. V was pared by 0 bases and J by 3 bases, with 11 bases between. The CDR3 bases are TGTGCCAGCAGCCAAGATGGCAGGGCGGACACTGAAGCTTTCTTT. Translating it yields CASSQDGRADTEAFF.

The chain couples TRBV3-1 (or the pseudogene TRBV3-2) to TRBJ2-5; 11 bases agree with TRBD2. The CDR3 length is 16 residues. Germline CDR1 is LGHDT and CDR2 is YNNKEL (reference sequence). V dropped 1 base and J dropped 5; count of bases not matched to a gene: 6. In nucleotides, the CDR3 is TGTGCCAGCAGCCAAGGACTAGCGGGATTGGTGGAGACCCAGTACTTC. Translated: CASSQGLAGLVETQYF.

The chain is built from TRBV7-2 and TRBJ2-7, with 9 bases fitting TRBD2. V gave up 3 bases and J gave up 0 bases; unmatched junction bases: 3. Looked up from germline, CDR1 is SGHTA and CDR2 is FQGNSA. The CDR3 extends over 15 amino acids. CDR3 loop: CASSLASGVSYEQYF. CDR3 coding DNA: TGTGCCAGCAGCTTGGCTAGCGGGGTCTCCTACGAGCAGTACTTC.

J is TRBJ2-3 and V is TRBV7-3; a weak D match, TRBD1 (6 bases). This CDR3 has 15 residues. V gave up 5 bases and J gave up 0 bases, with 12 bases separating them. The germline gives CDR1 SGHTA, CDR2 FQGTGA. This CDR3 is CASSTQGLSTDTQYF. CDR3 nucleotides: TGTGCCAGCAGCACACAGGGCCTAAGCACAGATACGCAGTATTTT.

The chain combines TRBV5-1 with TRBJ2-7; perhaps TRBD1 as D (5 bases). This CDR3 is 13 amino acids long. The V gene's germline CDR1 is SGHRS and CDR2 YFSETQ. V lost 5 bases to trimming and J lost 1 base, with 10 bases between them. In DNA, the CDR3 is TGCGCCAGCAGTGATGACAGATCCTACGAGCAGTACTTC. It is translated as CASSDDRSYEQYF.

The chain is built from TRBV24-1 and TRBJ1-5; D gene unclear. Between the trimmed V and J ends, which lost 3 bases and 3 bases, there was a span of 5 bases. The CDR3 sequence is 13 residues long. Germline values: CDR1 KGHDR, CDR2 SFDVKD. Here the CDR3 DNA reads TGTGCCACCAGTGATACAGTCAATCAGCCCCAGCATTTT. It yields the protein CATSDTVNQPQHF.

The chain recombines TRBV6-5 with TRBJ2-7; no reliable D call. The CDR3 is 15 amino acids. Trimming took off 0 bases at V and 2 bases at J, with 11 bases between the two ends. Looked up from germline, CDR1 is MNHEY and CDR2 is SVGAGI. CDR3 in DNA: TGTGCCAGCAGTTACTCCCAGGCTTTCCCCTACGAGCAGTACTTC. Its translation is CASSYSQAFPYEQYF.

To note about this clone: Other DNA sequences within the sample encode an identical CDR3. The rearrangement joins TRBV7-9 to TRBJ1-4, with 9 bases matching TRBD1. Trimming took 5 bases from V and 8 from J; bases not matched to a gene: 6. This CDR3 has 14 amino acids. Germline V gene sequence: CDR1 SEHNR, CDR2 FQNEAQ (reference sequence). CDR3 sequence: CASSRGQGGEKLFF. Written as DNA, the CDR3 is TGTGCCAGCAGCCGGGGACAGGGCGGCGAAAAACTGTTTTTT.

This clone was detected once. The CDR3, as DNA: TGCAGCGTTGGCCTGGGGGGGAACACTGAAGCTTTCTTT. It yields the protein CSVGLGGNTEAFF. The V gene is TRBV29-1, the J gene TRBJ1-1; TRBD1 might be the D (5 bases). The germline V and J ends were trimmed by 4 bases and 1 base, with 10 bases remaining between them. Germline CDR1 and CDR2: SQVTM and ANQGSEA. The CDR3 consists of 13 residues.

The J gene is TRBJ1-5, the V gene TRBV18, with 9 bases that match TRBD1. V was pared by 3 bases and J by 7 bases, with 4 bases of the junction left unmatched. The CDR3 is made up of 14 amino acids. Per germline, CDR1 KGHSH and CDR2 LQKENI. The CDR3 DNA is TGTGCCAGCTCACCCGACAGGGGGTACCAGCCCCAGCATTTT. It specifies CASSPDRGYQPQHF.

To note about this clone: Other DNA sequences within the sample encode an identical CDR3. The chain carries TRBV5-1 and TRBJ2-2; 7 bases are shared with TRBD1. The CDR3 contains 15 residues. Germline lookup yields CDR1 SGHRS and CDR2 YFSETQ. V lost 0 bases to trimming and J lost 2 bases; unmatched junction nucleotides: 1. CDR3 residues: CASSLGQGNTGELFF. CDR3 sequence (DNA): TGCGCCAGCAGCTTGGGACAGGGTAACACCGGGGAGCTGTTTTTT. The complete variable domain, with remaining parts taken from reference TRBV5-1 and TRBJ2-2, reads KAGVTQTPRYLIKTRGQQVTLSCSPISGHRSVSWYQQTPGQGLQFLFEYFSETQRNKGNFPGRFSGRQFSNSRSEMNVSTLELGDSALYLCASSLGQGNTGELFFGEGSRLTVL.

The chain carries TRBV20-1 and TRBJ1-5; D not certain. V was pared by 3 bases and J by 11 bases, with 20 bases between. Germline V gene data show CDR1 as DFQATT and CDR2 as SNEGSKA (reference sequence). The CDR3 sequence is 14 residues long. CDR3 region: CSASRGSSVETQHF. CDR3 DNA: TGCAGTGCTAGTCGCGGCAGCAGTGTGGAGACCCAGCATTTT.

V and J are TRBV7-2 and TRBJ2-2, with TRBD1 matching over 10 bases. V shed 5 bases, J shed 7 bases, and the junction held 4 bases outside the gene matches. Germline lookup yields CDR1 SGHTA and CDR2 FQGNSA. This CDR3 region has 14 residues. The CDR3 here is CASSPGQGLGELFF. CDR3 in DNA: TGTGCCAGCAGCCCGGGACAGGGGCTCGGGGAGCTGTTTTTT.

The chain couples TRBV5-1 to TRBJ2-5; 9 bases line up with TRBD1. The CDR3 covers 14 residues. CDR1 and CDR2 (germline): SGHRS, YFSETQ. The trim removed 4 bases at V and 3 bases at J, leaving 4 bases unmatched. The CDR3 is CASSPGQGKETQYF. The DNA for the CDR3 is TGCGCCAGCAGCCCCGGACAGGGGAAAGAGACCCAGTACTTC.

This sequence joins TRBV10-3 and TRBJ2-7; possibly TRBD2 for D (6 bases). Germline V gene data show CDR1 as ENHRY and CDR2 as SYGVKD. The CDR3 is made up of 12 amino acids. Trimming took 6 bases from V and 3 from J, leaving 9 bases between them. The CDR3 sequence is CAIRGTDYEQYF. DNA of the CDR3: TGTGCCATCAGAGGGACTGACTACGAGCAGTACTTC.

The V and J genes are TRBV4-2 and TRBJ1-2; possibly TRBD1 for D (6 bases). Per the germline V gene, CDR1 is LGHNA and CDR2 is YNFKEQ. The CDR3 has 17 amino acids. The V and J ends lost 3 bases and 4 bases respectively, with 21 bases between them. CDR3 region: CASSQAGGVRTAYGYTF. DNA of the CDR3: TGTGCCAGCAGCCAGGCGGGTGGTGTTCGGACAGCCTATGGCTACACCTTC.

This chain connects TRBV5-1 to TRBJ1-2; 7 nucleotides line up with TRBD1. From germline, CDR1 is SGHRS and CDR2 YFSETQ. The CDR3 spans 14 residues. J was trimmed by 4 bases and V by 4 bases; bases with no gene match: 7. The CDR3 spells CASSDNRGSYGYTF. In DNA form, the CDR3 reads TGCGCCAGCAGCGATAACAGGGGATCCTATGGCTACACCTTC.

The rearrangement uses TRBV18 and TRBJ2-1; possibly TRBD2 for D (6 bases). The length of the CDR3 is 17 residues. V lost 1 base and J lost 0, with 13 bases in between. The V gene's germline CDR1 is KGHSH and CDR2 LQKENI. CDR3: CASSPRIERVSYNEQFF. CDR3 bases: TGTGCCAGCTCACCACGTATTGAGCGGGTCTCCTACAATGAGCAGTTCTTC.

This chain connects TRBV5-1 to TRBJ2-3, with TRBD2 matching over 13 bases. After removal of 3 bases from V and 2 bases from J, the junction contained 9 bases not matched to a gene. The CDR3 length is 18 residues. Germline V gene data show CDR1 as SGHRS and CDR2 as YFSETQ. The CDR3, as DNA: TGCGCCAGCAGCTCTGGACTAGCGGGGGTAAACCCCACAGATACGCAGTATTTT. Its translation is CASSSGLAGVNPTDTQYF.

The chain carries TRBV4-1 and TRBJ1-5; 8 nucleotides match TRBD1. CDR1 MGHRA and CDR2 YSYEKL come from the germline V gene. There are 15 residues in the CDR3. V dropped 0 bases and J dropped 5; count of bases not matched to a gene: 3. The CDR3 spells CASSQEGQEDQPQHF. For the CDR3, the DNA is TGCGCCAGCAGCCAAGAGGGACAGGAAGATCAGCCCCAGCATTTT.

The V call is TRBV11-3, the J call TRBJ1-1; D is unresolved. This CDR3 contains 15 residues. The V gene lost 2 bases and the J gene lost 1 base, with 11 bases spanning the gap. CDR1 and CDR2 (germline): SGHNT, YENEEA. CDR3 bases: TGTGCCAGCAGCTTAATGGGCGGGCAGAACACTGAAGCTTTCTTT. This translates into CASSLMGGQNTEAFF.

This chain connects TRBV11-3 to TRBJ2-5; 9 bases are shared with TRBD2. Trimming cost V 5 bases and J 3 bases; bases outside gene matches: 13. CDR3 length equals 17 residues. Germline V lookup: CDR1 SGHNT, CDR2 YENEEA. CDR3 protein: CASSPWDQGLAEETQYF. The CDR3 DNA is TGTGCCAGCAGCCCATGGGACCAGGGACTAGCAGAAGAGACCCAGTACTTC.

Here the CDR3 reads CAISEPRGGNYGYTF. The CDR3 DNA reads as TGTGCCATCAGTGAGCCTCGGGGGGGGAACTATGGCTACACCTTC. This chain connects TRBV10-3 to TRBJ1-2, with D possibly TRBD1 on 5 matching bases. The CDR3 has 15 residues. Trimming stripped 2 bases from V and 2 bases from J, with 12 bases between. From germline, CDR1 is ENHRY and CDR2 SYGVKD.